A selection of T cell receptor beta chains follows, all from one sample in a study of T cells in Graves' hyperthyroidism and ophthalmopathy. TCRdb used MiXCR to reprocess the multiplex PCR reads, holding one entry per CDR3 protein. There are approximately 630,000 distinct CDR3 sequences in the sample; about 17% occur only once, and 3% to 4.5% lies in the top ten. Sequenced sample: blood. Every receptor here comes from a woman in her twenties or thirties with Graves' hyperthyroidism. Each CDR3 is given with its conserved first and last residue. The D gene is left open where the match is weak. A clone size is listed for some rows: how often the clone was seen (once, few, many), or a class if it is expanded.

CDR3 DNA: TGTGCCAGCAGCCATATCCCTTTAAGCGGGAGTGGTGACGAGCAGTACTTC
CDR3 protein: CASSHIPLSGSGDEQYF
D gene: TRBD2
J gene: TRBJ2-7
clone size: .
V gene: TRBV14

CDR3 DNA: TGCGCCAGCAGCCAAGAGATGAACATCGACTACGAGCAGTACTTC
CDR3 protein: CASSQEMNIDYEQYF
D gene: .
J gene: TRBJ2-7
clone size: .
V gene: TRBV4-1

CDR3 DNA: TGTGCCAGCAGCCACGACAGGGGGAATCAGCCCCAGCATTTT
CDR3 protein: CASSHDRGNQPQHF
D gene: TRBD1
J gene: TRBJ1-5
clone size: many
V gene: TRBV11-2

CDR3 DNA: TGTGCCTGGACAAGGGGTAACACTGAAGCTTTCTTT
CDR3 protein: CAWTRGNTEAFF
D gene: .
J gene: TRBJ1-1
clone size: many
V gene: TRBV30

CDR3 DNA: TGCAGTGCTAGGTTAGAGGATACCAAAAACATTCAGTACTTC
CDR3 protein: CSARLEDTKNIQYF
D gene: .
J gene: TRBJ2-4
clone size: .
V gene: TRBV20-1

CDR3 DNA: TGTGCCAGCAGCCCCCTCACGGGAGCAGATACGCAGTATTTT
CDR3 protein: CASSPLTGADTQYF
D gene: .
J gene: TRBJ2-3
clone size: .
V gene: TRBV5-6

CDR3 DNA: TGTGCCAGCAGCTCTCCAAGGGGAGCCTACAATGAGCAGTTCTTC
CDR3 protein: CASSSPRGAYNEQFF
D gene: .
J gene: TRBJ2-1
clone size: .
V gene: TRBV7-9

CDR3 DNA: TGTGCCAGCAGCTTAAGCCCACTAGCGGGATTCAATGAGCAGTTCTTC
CDR3 protein: CASSLSPLAGFNEQFF
D gene: TRBD2
J gene: TRBJ2-1
clone size: few
V gene: TRBV7-3

CDR3 DNA: TGTGCCAGCAGCACTAGAGCGGGAAACACAGATACGCAGTATTTT
CDR3 protein: CASSTRAGNTDTQYF
D gene: TRBD2
J gene: TRBJ2-3
clone size: many
V gene: TRBV13

CDR3 DNA: TGCGCCAGCAGCACCAATCTAGCGGGAGGATTCAACAATGAGCAGTTCTTC
CDR3 protein: CASSTNLAGGFNNEQFF
D gene: TRBD2
J gene: TRBJ2-1
clone size: .
V gene: TRBV5-1

CDR3 DNA: TGTGCCAGTAGTATGGGGCCTGACAGTTACACCGGGGAGCTGTTTTTT
CDR3 protein: CASSMGPDSYTGELFF
D gene: .
J gene: TRBJ2-2
clone size: .
V gene: TRBV19

CDR3 DNA: TGTGCCAGCAGAGAAGCCGGGACAGGGAATCGCAATGAGCAGTTCTTC
CDR3 protein: CASREAGTGNRNEQFF
D gene: TRBD1
J gene: TRBJ2-1
clone size: many
V gene: TRBV28

CDR3 DNA: TGTGCCATCAGTGTGATCTCAGGACCTTCTGAAGCTTTCTTT
CDR3 protein: CAISVISGPSEAFF
D gene: .
J gene: TRBJ1-1
clone size: few
V gene: TRBV10-3

CDR3 DNA: TGTGCCAGTAGTATTGGGACAGGGTCGAATCAGCCCCAGCATTTT
CDR3 protein: CASSIGTGSNQPQHF
D gene: TRBD1
J gene: TRBJ1-5
clone size: .
V gene: TRBV19

CDR3 DNA: TGTGCCAGCAGCCCCTACCCCGGACAGGACCGCTACGAGCAGTACTTC
CDR3 protein: CASSPYPGQDRYEQYF
D gene: TRBD1
J gene: TRBJ2-7
clone size: many
V gene: TRBV4-2

CDR3 DNA: TGTACCAGCAGCTCTGCTAGCACAGATACGCAGTATTTT
CDR3 protein: CTSSSASTDTQYF
D gene: .
J gene: TRBJ2-3
clone size: many
V gene: TRBV11-2

CDR3 DNA: TGCAGCGTAGCCTCGACAGGGGGTGGGAGTGGGGTTAATTCACCCCTCCACTTT
CDR3 protein: CSVASTGGGSGVNSPLHF
D gene: TRBD1
J gene: TRBJ1-6
clone size: .
V gene: TRBV29-1

CDR3 DNA: TGTGCCAGCAGCCAAGGGGCGGGAGCTCCCTACAATGAGCAGTTCTTC
CDR3 protein: CASSQGAGAPYNEQFF
D gene: TRBD2
J gene: TRBJ2-1
clone size: few
V gene: TRBV4-2